This note documents a single TCR beta chain sequence. What it recognizes is unknown. TCR beta rearrangements were amplified from peripheral blood genomic DNA. This sample is part of a study of T cell repertoires in aging, cancer and after chemotherapy. Study-level information: Glioblastoma patients receiving temozolomide-based therapy gave paired samples before and after chemotherapy.

Germline CDR1 DFQATT, CDR2 SNEGSKA (reference sequence). The CDR3 runs to 15 residues. Trimming took 6 bases from V and 2 from J, leaving 20 bases between them. Multiplex touch-down PCR with TRB-A/B primers amplified rearranged V-D-J TRB sequences. TCRdb re-called the multiplex PCR reads through MiXCR, storing one row per CDR3 protein. Counted here are thousands of distinct CDR3 sequences, about 24% occurring once; the ten biggest clones make up approximately 30%. Whole-study findings and limits: Compared with age-matched healthy donors, untreated hematological or solid cancer patients showed higher blood TCR clonality.

Sequenced: blood. The receptor was derived from a human donor with a solid tumor. The chain links TRBV20-1 to TRBJ2-7; D perhaps matches TRBD2 (7 bases). The CDR3 DNA is TGCAGTGCCGGAGGGGGGGCCAAACTCCCCTACGAGCAGTACTTC. Protein: CSAGGGAKLPYEQYF.